This TCR beta chain emerged from a study of T-cell reconstitution after alpha-beta-depleted transplantation in children. The library targeted TCRbeta and was prepared with unique molecular identifiers. One entry per CDR3 protein, called by TCRdb with MiXCR from the PCR reads. The sample consists of 250,000 to 300,000 distinct CDR3 sequences, over 8% of them appearing once. CDR1 and CDR2 from the germline V gene are MGHRA and YSYEKL. Trimming stripped 2 bases from V and 4 bases from J, with 12 bases between. The CDR3 consists of 15 residues. This sequence was found in a human donor who donated a stem cell graft to a child with SCID. The chain couples TRBV4-1 to TRBJ2-1; possible D gene TRBD1, 6 bases. Specimen: PBMCs from the stem cell graft donor, collected from the stem cell graft. CDR3 residues: CASSQIPGAYNEQFF. The CDR3 DNA reads as TGCGCCAGCAGCCAAATCCCAGGGGCTTACAATGAGCAGTTCTTC.